The 22 T cell receptor beta chains below were found in one sample sequenced in a study of blood T cell repertoires in COVID-19. TCRdb keeps only in-frame clones here, not all; method: immunoSEQ multiplex PCR. The sample holds 110,000 to 150,000 clones; 86% are singletons and the top ten take over 8%. The sequencing sample was made of peripheral blood. These receptors were collected from a woman aged 55-69 years with acute or convalescent COVID-19.

This chain joins TRBV28 and TRBJ2-6; D perhaps matches TRBD2 (5 bases). Germline loops: CDR1 MDHEN, CDR2 SYDVKM. Trimming removed 2 bases from V and 2 bases from J, with 16 bases in between. This CDR3 comprises 18 residues. CDR3 sequence reads: CASSLIRRGAAGANVLTF. The CDR3 DNA reads TGTGCCAGCAGTTTAATTCGTCGGGGAGCCGCTGGGGCCAACGTCCTGACTTTC.

This clone has only one observation. The chain recombines TRBV5-1 with TRBJ2-3, with D perhaps matching TRBD2 (6 bases). This CDR3 has 16 residues. V lost 1 base to trimming and J lost 0 bases, with 12 bases between them. The germline gives CDR1 SGHRS, CDR2 YFSETQ. CDR3 protein: CASSLSPGLSTDTQYF. CDR3 bases: TGCGCCAGCAGCTTGAGTCCGGGACTGAGCACAGATACGCAGTATTTT.

The V call is TRBV5-1, the J call TRBJ1-4; 9 positions match TRBD1. The CDR3 has 16 amino acids. Germline trimming cut 4 bases from V and 5 bases from J; bases unmatched to any gene: 9. Germline V gene lookup returns CDR1 SGHRS and CDR2 YFSETQ. CDR3 loop: CASSASPGQGNEKLFF. As DNA, the CDR3 is TGCGCCAGCAGCGCGTCTCCGGGACAGGGAAATGAAAAACTGTTTTTT.

V and J are TRBV6-5 and TRBJ1-1; maybe TRBD1 (6 bases). CDR3 length: 14 amino acids. The germline V gene encodes CDR1 MNHEY and CDR2 SVGAGI. Trimming pared 6 bases from V and 1 base from J, leaving 12 bases between. In DNA form, the CDR3 reads TGTGCCAGCAGCACCAACAGGGCGAACACTGAAGCTTTCTTT. Translated: CASSTNRANTEAFF.

V and J are TRBV6-5 and TRBJ2-7, with 10 positions matching TRBD2. Germline values: CDR1 MNHEY, CDR2 SVGAGI. V lost 6 bases and J lost 6; bases outside the gene matches: 8. The CDR3 is 14 residues long. CDR3: CASSQLAGKGEQYF. As DNA, the CDR3 is TGTGCCAGCAGCCAACTAGCGGGGAAAGGCGAGCAGTACTTC.

This clone was seen more than once but under ten times. The sample contains more than one DNA sequence encoding this CDR3. This sequence joins TRBV19 and TRBJ2-3; 16 bases fit TRBD2. The CDR3 covers 16 residues. The germline V gene encodes CDR1 LNHDA and CDR2 SQIVND (reference sequence). Trimming took 4 bases from V and 6 from J; bases not matched to a gene: 4. The CDR3 loop is CASSKGLAGGRDTQYF. DNA for the CDR3: TGTGCCAGTAGTAAGGGACTAGCGGGGGGGCGCGATACGCAGTATTTT.

The chain is built from TRBV19 and TRBJ1-1, with 9 bases lining up with TRBD1. Germline V lookup: CDR1 LNHDA, CDR2 SQIVND (reference sequence). The CDR3 is 15 amino acids. V dropped 4 bases and J dropped 0; count of bases not matched to a gene: 3. The CDR3 region is CASSRQGEVNTEAFF. In DNA form, the CDR3 reads TGTGCCAGTAGTAGACAGGGGGAGGTGAACACTGAAGCTTTCTTT.

V usage is TRBV30 and J usage is TRBJ2-5; the D gene is possibly TRBD2 (6 bases). V shed 2 bases and J shed 5 bases, with 18 bases lying between them. Germline V gene lookup returns CDR1 GTSNPN and CDR2 SVGIG (reference sequence). The CDR3 is 15 residues long. The CDR3 protein is CAWSNLPGRMETQYF. CDR3 DNA sequence: TGTGCCTGGAGTAACCTGCCGGGGAGGATGGAGACCCAGTACTTC.

J is TRBJ2-5 and V is TRBV10-3; 8 bases align to TRBD1. This CDR3 has 14 amino acids. The V and J ends lost 6 bases and 1 base, in that order; junction bases with no gene match: 4. In germline, CDR1 is ENHRY, CDR2 SYGVKD. CDR3 sequence (DNA): TGTGCCATCAGCGGACAGGGCCTCCAAGAGACCCAGTACTTC. Protein sequence: CAISGQGLQETQYF.

The sample holds a few counts of this clone. The chain links TRBV5-6 to TRBJ2-7; tentatively, D is TRBD1 (5 bases). Germline V gene sequence: CDR1 SGHDT, CDR2 YYEEEE. The V and J ends lost 2 bases and 2 bases respectively, with 14 bases between them. The CDR3 has 15 residues. The CDR3 DNA reads as TGTGCCAGCAGCTTTTTTCTGGGGCTAGCCTACGAGCAGTACTTC. Its translation: CASSFFLGLAYEQYF.

This CDR3 reads CASSLAEGEKLFF. The CDR3 bases are TGTGCCAGCAGCTTGGCCGAGGGTGAAAAACTGTTTTTT. The chain couples TRBV5-4 to TRBJ1-4; D uncertain. Germline-derived CDR1 and CDR2 are SGHNT and YYREEE (reference sequence). This CDR3 contains 13 residues. V was clipped by 0 bases and J by 7 bases, with 7 bases between them. Drawing the rest from reference TRBV5-4 and TRBJ1-4, the complete variable domain is ETGVTQSPTHLIKTRGQQVTLRCSSQSGHNTVSWYQQALGQGPQFIFQYYREEENGRGNFPPRFSGLQFPNYSSELNVNALELDDSALYLCASSLAEGEKLFFGSGTQLSVL.

The table lists this clone with a few counts. This rearrangement joins TRBV2 to TRBJ1-1; D remains ambiguous. V lost 8 bases to trimming and J lost 4 bases, with 8 bases between them. This CDR3 comprises 11 residues. Germline assignment: CDR1 SNHLY and CDR2 FYNNEI. The CDR3 nucleotides are TGTGCCAGCCCCAATAGCACTGAAGCTTTCTTT. It codes for CASPNSTEAFF.

CDR3 coding DNA: TGTGCCAGCAGCGTAGGGACAGCCTACGAGCAGTACTTC. The encoded protein is CASSVGTAYEQYF. This chain links TRBV9 with TRBJ2-7, with a possible D match to TRBD1 (6 bases). Germline CDR1 is SGDLS and CDR2 is YYNGEE. Trimming shortened V by 0 bases and J by 2 bases, and 6 bases separated the two germline ends. This CDR3 comprises 13 residues.

This rearrangement joins TRBV27 to TRBJ2-5; 12 nucleotides agree with TRBD2. The V and J ends lost 6 bases and 5 bases, in that order; junction bases with no gene match: 13. CDR3 length equals 17 residues. Germline V gene lookup returns CDR1 MNHEY and CDR2 SMNVEV (reference sequence). This CDR3 is CASSPGLAGPTGETQYF. The CDR3, as DNA: TGTGCCAGCAGCCCAGGACTAGCGGGGCCCACGGGGGAGACCCAGTACTTC.

This sequence joins TRBV19 and TRBJ1-5; the D is unclear. CDR1 and CDR2 (germline): LNHDA, SQIVND (reference sequence). This CDR3 contains 14 residues. V gave up 4 bases and J gave up 3 bases, with 10 bases separating them. The CDR3 reads CASSSGGINQPQHF. CDR3 DNA sequence: TGTGCCAGTAGTAGTGGCGGCATCAATCAGCCCCAGCATTTT.

The J gene is TRBJ2-7, the V gene TRBV12-1; the DNA was not compared with TRBD1, the D call given in the table. TRBV12-1 is deemed a pseudogene. This CDR3 spans 16 amino acids. The chain's CDR3 is CASSLQPGQGKYEQYF. The DNA for the CDR3 is TGTGCCAGCAGCTTGCAACCGGGACAGGGGAAGTACGAGCAGTACTTC.

Only one count was recorded for this clone. This chain connects TRBV19 to TRBJ1-3; D gene uncertain. V gave up 8 bases and J gave up 3 bases, with 14 bases separating them. The CDR3 length is 14 residues. The germline V gene encodes CDR1 LNHDA and CDR2 SQIVND (reference sequence). The CDR3 DNA reads as TGTGCCAGTGCCACACCTCTTCTTGGAAACACCATATATTTT. It translates to CASATPLLGNTIYF.

The CDR3 loop reads CASSLAPGVGQGVTGNTIYF. CDR3 coding DNA: TGTGCCAGCAGCTTAGCGCCAGGGGTCGGACAGGGGGTTACTGGAAACACCATATATTTT. V gene TRBV7-6 combines with J gene TRBJ1-3; TRBD1 aligns across 10 bases. CDR3 length: 20 residues. CDR1 SGHVS and CDR2 FNYEAQ come from the germline V gene. The ends lost 0 bases at V and 2 bases at J; junction bases unmatched: 13. Supplemented by reference TRBV7-6 and TRBJ1-3, the full variable domain reads GAGVSQSPRYKVTKRGQDVALRCDPISGHVSLYWYRQALGQGPEFLTYFNYEAQQDKSGLPNDRFSAERPEGSISTLTIQRTEQRDSAMYRCASSLAPGVGQGVTGNTIYFGEGSWLTVV.

This clone has only one observation. The J gene is TRBJ2-1, the V gene TRBV6-6, with a possible D match to TRBD1 (6 bases). The CDR3 has 17 residues. V lost 5 bases to trimming and J lost 0 bases, with 17 bases between them. Germline values: CDR1 MNHNY, CDR2 SVGAGI (reference sequence). CDR3 DNA: TGTGCCAGCAGTCCTTCTCCGACAGGCCTCTCCTACAATGAGCAGTTCTTC. This codes for CASSPSPTGLSYNEQFF.

DNA of the CDR3: TGCAGTGCTAGTGTTACTGCCGCCGAGCAGTACTTC. Its protein product is CSASVTAAEQYF. The chain joins TRBV20-1 to TRBJ2-7; no clear D. The germline V gene has CDR1 DFQATT and CDR2 SNEGSKA (reference sequence). The length of the CDR3 is 12 residues. V dropped 3 bases and J dropped 6 bases, with 12 bases sitting between them.

V usage is TRBV4-2 and J usage is TRBJ1-2, with TRBD1 as a possible D gene (6 bases). The germline V and J ends were trimmed by 5 bases and 8 bases, with 27 bases remaining between them. Germline CDR1 reads LGHNA; CDR2 reads YNFKEQ. This CDR3 region has 17 residues. CDR3 amino acids: CASSFATRGQGGEGYTF. CDR3 in DNA: TGTGCCAGCAGCTTCGCGACCAGGGGTCAGGGAGGGGAAGGCTACACCTTC.

This chain joins TRBV4-1 and TRBJ1-1; perhaps TRBD1 as D (6 bases). CDR1 and CDR2 from the germline V gene are MGHRA and YSYEKL. The length of the CDR3 is 15 residues. Trimming left V 0 bases short and J 4 bases short, with 12 bases between. The CDR3 DNA follows: TGCGCCAGCAGCCAAGAACCAGGGGCCCCCACTGAAGCTTTCTTT. Protein: CASSQEPGAPTEAFF.